This passage covers 29 T cell receptor beta chains from one sample sequenced in a study of metastatic and nonmetastatic thyroid tumors. TCRdb re-called clones via MiXCR from the PCR reads. The sample consists of some 15,000 clones, about 22% of them appearing once. Ahead of thyroid surgery, no patient had received treatment of any kind. The sample taken for sequencing was adjacent normal tissue. The origin of the receptors is a female donor with papillary thyroid cancer or a benign thyroid nodule (not recorded which). Some clones in this sample may be carry-over from other donors' samples.

This chain uses TRBV5-1 with TRBJ2-7; TRBD2 agrees at 12 bases. The CDR3 runs 15 residues. Germline V gives CDR1 SGHRS, CDR2 YFSETQ. Trimming took 0 bases from V and 4 from J; bases not matched to a gene: 2. This CDR3 is CASSLGGLAGYEQYF. In nucleotides, the CDR3 is TGCGCCAGCAGCTTGGGGGGACTAGCGGGTTACGAGCAGTACTTC.

In its sample, this clone was seen a few times. Other DNA sequences from this sample encode an identical CDR3 as well. J is TRBJ1-6 and V is TRBV11-3; 12 nucleotides line up with TRBD1. This CDR3 region has 14 residues. Germline V gives CDR1 SGHNT, CDR2 YENEEA. Trimming cost V 5 bases and J 7 bases; bases outside gene matches: 0. The CDR3 loop is CASSGTGGNSPLHF. As DNA, the CDR3 is TGTGCCAGCAGCGGGACAGGGGGCAATTCACCCCTCCACTTT.

The table lists this clone with a few counts. The V and J genes are TRBV20-1 and TRBJ2-3; 9 bases line up with TRBD2. With V trimmed by 3 bases and J by 4 bases, 8 bases remained unmatched. CDR3 size: 15 residues. The germline CDR1 and CDR2 sequences are DFQATT and SNEGSKA (reference sequence). The CDR3 spells CSASFGVAGADTQYF. DNA for the CDR3: TGCAGTGCTAGTTTTGGGGTAGCGGGAGCAGATACGCAGTATTTT.

V gene TRBV20-1 combines with J gene TRBJ1-5, with 7 bases identical to TRBD1. The CDR3 has 15 amino acids. Germline V gene sequence: CDR1 DFQATT, CDR2 SNEGSKA (reference sequence). The junction had 7 bases not matched to a gene; V was cut back by 1 base and J by 4 bases. CDR3 nucleotide sequence: TGCAGTGCTAGAGCCGGGACAGCGTCTAATCAGCCCCAGCATTTT. Its translation: CSARAGTASNQPQHF.

V and J are TRBV7-3 and TRBJ2-7; 8 bases agree with TRBD1. CDR1 and CDR2 (germline): SGHTA, FQGTGA. J lost 3 bases, V lost 5 bases, and 9 bases had no gene match. The CDR3 contains 15 residues. CDR3 DNA sequence: TGTGCCAGCAGCCTTTGTGCAGGGGGCAGCTACGAGCAGTACTTC. This translates into CASSLCAGGSYEQYF.

This chain connects TRBV5-1 to TRBJ2-6; the D is unclear. CDR3 length equals 14 residues. CDR1 and CDR2 from the germline V gene are SGHRS and YFSETQ. V gave up 5 bases and J gave up 0 bases, with 6 bases separating them. CDR3 DNA: TGCGCCAGCAGGTCAGGCTCTGGGGCCAACGTCCTGACTTTC. As protein: CASRSGSGANVLTF.

The V gene is TRBV4-1, the J gene TRBJ2-7; the D gene is possibly TRBD1 (7 bases). CDR3 size: 15 residues. The ends were cut back, 2 bases at V and 4 bases at J, with 15 bases in the middle. The germline gives CDR1 MGHRA, CDR2 YSYEKL. CDR3 sequence reads: CASSQSHQGGYEQYF. The CDR3 DNA sequence: TGCGCCAGCAGCCAAAGTCATCAGGGGGGATACGAGCAGTACTTC.

Only a few counts were recorded for this clone. This rearrangement joins TRBV20-1 to TRBJ1-1, with 10 bases matching TRBD1. Germline V gene lookup returns CDR1 DFQATT and CDR2 SNEGSKA (reference sequence). Germline trimming cut 1 base from V and 4 bases from J; bases unmatched to any gene: 0. The CDR3 extends over 13 amino acids. The CDR3 bases are TGCAGTGCTAGAGGGGACAGGGGCACTGAAGCTTTCTTT. Translated, it gives CSARGDRGTEAFF.

The genes are TRBV11-3 and TRBJ2-2; D remains ambiguous. The germline V gene encodes CDR1 SGHNT and CDR2 YENEEA. The CDR3 runs 13 residues. The V end lost 5 bases, the J end lost 5 bases, and 9 bases lay between the germline ends. The DNA of the CDR3 is TGTGCCAGCAGCGATCGTATAACCGGGGAGCTGTTTTTT. Translating gives CASSDRITGELFF.

This clone was counted at least ten times. The J gene is TRBJ2-7, the V gene TRBV7-2, with TRBD1 matching 10 bases. V lost 2 bases, J lost 6 bases, and 13 bases stayed unmatched. The CDR3 has 17 amino acids. Germline CDR1 SGHTA, CDR2 FQGNSA. This chain's CDR3 is CASSLTGGGTGVSEQYF. The CDR3 bases are TGTGCCAGCAGCTTAACGGGGGGAGGGACAGGGGTTAGCGAGCAGTACTTC.

This clone appeared a few times. This chain joins TRBV2 and TRBJ2-1; 8 bases agree with TRBD1. The CDR3 runs 14 residues. V shed 2 bases, J shed 8 bases, and the junction held 5 bases outside the gene matches. Germline V lookup: CDR1 SNHLY, CDR2 FYNNEI. CDR3 protein: CASSELHRGDEQFF. The CDR3 DNA is TGTGCCAGCAGTGAACTTCACAGGGGGGATGAGCAGTTCTTC.

There are a few counts of this clone. V usage is TRBV6-2 or TRBV6-3 and J usage is TRBJ2-5; D uncertain. This CDR3 has 16 residues. CDR1 MNHEY and CDR2 SVGEGT come from the germline V gene. Between the trimmed V and J ends, which lost 0 bases and 5 bases, there was a span of 16 bases. This chain's CDR3 is CASSYSIFPQRETQYF. The DNA of the CDR3 is TGTGCCAGCAGTTACTCGATCTTCCCCCAGAGGGAGACCCAGTACTTC.

This clone was seen only a few times. The chain is built from TRBV28 and TRBJ1-2; no clear D gene. Germline lookup yields CDR1 MDHEN and CDR2 SYDVKM. This CDR3 is 12 amino acids long. V was pared by 10 bases and J by 4 bases, with 13 bases between. This CDR3 reads CATLRDVYGYTF. The CDR3 DNA is TGTGCCACACTTCGGGATGTCTATGGCTACACCTTC.

This clone turned up a few times. The rearrangement uses TRBV28 and TRBJ2-4; 10 nucleotides agree with TRBD1. J lost 0 bases, V lost 5 bases, and 4 bases had no gene match. The CDR3 sequence is 16 residues long. Germline V gene lookup returns CDR1 MDHEN and CDR2 SYDVKM. The CDR3 bases are TGTGCCAGCAGTGCGACAGGGGGCACAGCCAAAAACATTCAGTACTTC. This codes for CASSATGGTAKNIQYF.

Regarding this clone: An end of the junction differs from the germline gene, which may be a read error. The rearrangement uses TRBV6-1 and TRBJ1-6; maybe TRBD1 (6 bases). The germline CDR1 and CDR2 sequences are MNHNS and SASEGT. The CDR3 consists of 16 residues. The CDR3 region has the DNA TGTGCCAGCAGAAGAAGACAGGCCGGGGCGGATTCACTCCTCCACTTT. Amino acid sequence: CASRRRQAGADSLLHF.

V and J are TRBV27 and TRBJ1-1; 10 bases map to TRBD1. There are 14 residues in the CDR3. The trim removed 5 bases at V and 4 bases at J, leaving 4 bases unmatched. Germline V lookup: CDR1 MNHEY, CDR2 SMNVEV (reference sequence). Here the CDR3 reads CASSAGQGTTEAFF. The CDR3 DNA reads as TGTGCCAGCAGTGCGGGACAGGGGACCACTGAAGCTTTCTTT.

The chain carries TRBV9 and TRBJ2-1; D is perhaps TRBD2 (7 bases). The CDR3 length is 17 residues. The germline V gene has CDR1 SGDLS and CDR2 YYNGEE. The germline V and J ends were trimmed by 4 bases and 8 bases, with 25 bases remaining between them. DNA of the CDR3: TGTGCCAGCAGCTCCCCCAGGGAGGGGGGGCAGGGCGATGAGCAGTTCTTC. Encoded protein: CASSSPREGGQGDEQFF.

This clone was picked up a small number of times. The chain links TRBV27 to TRBJ2-7, with D maybe TRBD2 (6 bases). V dropped 6 bases and J dropped 0 bases, with 9 bases sitting between them. Germline assignment: CDR1 MNHEY and CDR2 SMNVEV (reference sequence). This CDR3 spans 13 amino acids. The CDR3 spells CASRRDCSYEQYF. The CDR3 DNA follows: TGTGCCAGCAGAAGGGACTGCTCCTACGAGCAGTACTTC.

This clone showed up just a few times. CDR3 amino acids: CASSPGGAVRNTEAFF. CDR3 sequence (DNA): TGTGCCAGCAGCCCAGGGGGCGCGGTTCGGAACACTGAAGCTTTCTTT. This chain uses TRBV28 with TRBJ1-1, with 8 bases fitting TRBD1. The CDR3 is 16 amino acids. The germline gives CDR1 MDHEN, CDR2 SYDVKM. Trimming took 6 bases from V and 1 from J; bases not matched to a gene: 10.

The chain employs TRBV6-1 and TRBJ1-2; 9 nucleotides align to TRBD1. Germline V gives CDR1 MNHNS, CDR2 SASEGT. After removal of 7 bases from V and 7 bases from J, the junction contained 7 bases not matched to a gene. The CDR3 loop spans 13 amino acids. The CDR3 region has the DNA TGTGCCAGCATCTTCCGGGACAGGGCTGGCTACACCTTC. It specifies CASIFRDRAGYTF.

Remarks on this clone: One base away lies a much larger clone, so this may be a sequencing read error. The chain uses TRBV5-6 and TRBJ2-7; no firm D call. There are 15 residues in the CDR3. Germline V gene data show CDR1 as SGHDT and CDR2 as YYEEEE. Written as DNA, the CDR3 is TGTCCCAGCAGCTTGGGTTGGACGTCGACCTACGAGCAGTACTTC. This sequence encodes CPSSLGWTSTYEQYF.

This clone was counted between two and nine times. V usage is TRBV18 and J usage is TRBJ2-1; maybe TRBD1 (6 bases). This CDR3 is built from 15 residues. V dropped 3 bases and J dropped 8 bases, with 17 bases sitting between them. Germline loops: CDR1 KGHSH, CDR2 LQKENI. CDR3 nucleotide sequence: TGTGCCAGCTCACCGAGTTTGACAGGCGGCGATGAGCAGTTCTTC. This translates into CASSPSLTGGDEQFF. Together with reference TRBV18 and TRBJ2-1, the CDR3 gives the full variable domain: NAGVMQNPRHLVRRRGQEARLRCSPMKGHSHVYWYRQLPEEGLKFMVYLQKENIIDESGMPKERFSAEFPKEGPSILRIQQVVRGDSAAYFCASSPSLTGGDEQFFGPGTRLTVL.

The V gene is TRBV7-3, the J gene TRBJ2-3; 11 bases are shared with TRBD2. Germline V gives CDR1 SGHTA, CDR2 FQGTGA. The CDR3 spans 17 residues. Trimming took 1 base from V and 4 from J; bases not matched to a gene: 7. The CDR3 loop reads CASSLKLAGDGADTQYF. CDR3 nucleotides: TGTGCCAGCAGCTTAAAACTAGCGGGAGATGGCGCAGATACGCAGTATTTT.

This sequence joins TRBV11-2 and TRBJ1-1; D may be TRBD1 (5 bases). Germline V CDR1 and CDR2: SGHAT, FQNNGV. Trimming left V 2 bases short and J 0 bases short, with 13 bases between. CDR3 length: 16 amino acids. The CDR3 is CASSLPPGLLNTEAFF. The CDR3, as DNA: TGTGCCAGCAGCTTACCACCGGGACTGTTGAACACTGAAGCTTTCTTT.

The CDR3 protein is CASREMTGDNSPLHF. CDR3 nucleotide sequence: TGTGCCAGCAGAGAGATGACAGGTGATAATTCACCCCTCCACTTT. This chain links TRBV7-2 with TRBJ1-6, with D maybe TRBD1 (6 bases). Trimming shortened V by 6 bases and J by 5 bases, and 14 bases separated the two germline ends. CDR1 and CDR2 (germline): SGHTA, FQGNSA. The CDR3 length is 15 residues.

The chain combines TRBV27 with TRBJ1-5; D gene uncertain. The CDR3 totals 16 residues. V lost 2 bases and J 2 bases, leaving 13 bases between the germline ends. Germline assignment: CDR1 MNHEY and CDR2 SMNVEV (reference sequence). The CDR3 DNA sequence: TGTGCCAGCAGTTTAACTGGGCAGCGGGGCAATCAGCCCCAGCATTTT. It yields the protein CASSLTGQRGNQPQHF.

This chain joins TRBV13 and TRBJ2-1, with D perhaps TRBD1 (5 bases). There are 11 residues in the CDR3. CDR1 and CDR2 (germline): PRHDT, FYEKMQ (reference sequence). Between the trimmed V and J ends, which lost 5 bases and 15 bases, there was a span of 14 bases. CDR3: CASSLGQGPFF. As DNA, the CDR3 is TGTGCCAGCAGCCTCGGGCAGGGTCCGTTCTTC.

The gene calls are TRBV27 and TRBJ2-1; 10 bases fit TRBD1. Germline values: CDR1 MNHEY, CDR2 SMNVEV (reference sequence). The V and J ends lost 5 bases and 8 bases, in that order; junction bases with no gene match: 9. The CDR3 is made up of 15 amino acids. The DNA of the CDR3 is TGTGCCAGCAGTGTTTGGACAGGGGGAGGCGATGAGCAGTTCTTC. This gives the protein CASSVWTGGGDEQFF.

This chain links TRBV5-1 with TRBJ2-3; 10 bases are a match to TRBD1. CDR1 is SGHRS, CDR2 YFSETQ, per germline. V was pared by 4 bases and J by 2 bases, with 7 bases of the junction left unmatched. This CDR3 spans 16 amino acids. The DNA of the CDR3 is TGCGCCAGCAGCCTGGGACAGGGGAGTCTCACAGATACGCAGTATTTT. Its translation: CASSLGQGSLTDTQYF.